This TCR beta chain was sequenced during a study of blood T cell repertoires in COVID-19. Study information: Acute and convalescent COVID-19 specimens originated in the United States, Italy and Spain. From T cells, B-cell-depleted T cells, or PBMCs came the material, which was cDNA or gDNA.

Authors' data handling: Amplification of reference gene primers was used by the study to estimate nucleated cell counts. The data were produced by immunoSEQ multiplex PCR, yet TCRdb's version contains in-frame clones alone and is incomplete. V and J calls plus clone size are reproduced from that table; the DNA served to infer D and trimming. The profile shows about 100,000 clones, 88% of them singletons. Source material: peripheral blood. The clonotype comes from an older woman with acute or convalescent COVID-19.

CDR3 DNA: TGTGCCAGCAGTCATAATCAGGCCTACGAGCAGTACGTC. Protein: CASSHNQAYEQYV. This chain connects TRBV6-5 to TRBJ2-7; D uncertain. The CDR3 is 13 residues long. Trimming left V 5 bases short and J 2 bases short, with 10 bases between. In germline, CDR1 is MNHEY, CDR2 SVGAGI.